These 9 T cell receptor beta chains came from one sample sequenced in a study of beta chain features in type 1 diabetes. What was sequenced were expressed TCRB transcripts, since all of the isolated RNA had been reverse transcribed. Assay: immunoSEQ multiplex PCR; the TCRdb copy retains only in-frame clones and omits some. The sample shows some 900,000 clones, about a sixth of them seen only once. The sample taken for sequencing was naive CD4+ T cells from blood. All receptors come from a woman aged 18-29 years in good health.

J is TRBJ2-1 and V is TRBV5-1, with 7 bases lining up with TRBD1. The CDR3 runs 15 residues. The germline CDR1 and CDR2 sequences are SGHRS and YFSETQ. V lost 0 bases to trimming and J lost 4 bases; unmatched junction nucleotides: 4. The CDR3: CASSLDGTVYNEQFF. The CDR3 DNA reads as TGCGCCAGCAGCTTGGATGGGACAGTGTACAATGAGCAGTTCTTC.

The chain has TRBV7-2 and TRBJ1-5; 11 bases match TRBD1. V shed 5 bases and J 9 bases; nucleotides not matched to a gene: 6. The CDR3 spans 14 residues. CDR1 is SGHTA, CDR2 FQGNSA, per germline. The CDR3 reads CASSNRDRGSPQHF. Here the CDR3 DNA reads TGTGCCAGCAGCAACCGGGACAGGGGGTCGCCCCAGCATTTT.

Only a few counts were recorded for this clone. The chain couples TRBV7-2 to TRBJ2-2; possibly TRBD2 for D (5 bases). CDR3 length: 16 residues. The V and J ends lost 5 bases and 6 bases respectively, with 19 bases between them. Germline V gene data show CDR1 as SGHTA and CDR2 as FQGNSA. The CDR3 DNA follows: TGTGCCAGCAGCCGAAGATCGGGGAAAGGAGCCGGGGAGCTGTTTTTT. This sequence encodes CASSRRSGKGAGELFF.

The V call is TRBV7-2, the J call TRBJ2-1, with D possibly TRBD1 on 6 matching bases. The CDR3 length is 14 residues. V was shortened by 6 bases and J by 5 bases, with 14 bases between the two germline ends. CDR1 SGHTA and CDR2 FQGNSA come from the germline V gene. CDR3 amino acids: CASRPRNRDNEQFF. The DNA of the CDR3 is TGTGCCAGCAGACCCCGAAACAGGGACAATGAGCAGTTCTTC.

This clone was counted between two and nine times. CDR3 sequence (DNA): TGTGCCAGCAGCTTAGCTCGAGGGCTAACCTACGAGCAGTACTTC. Translating gives CASSLARGLTYEQYF. The V gene is TRBV11-1, the J gene TRBJ2-7, with D possibly being TRBD2 (5 bases). This CDR3 spans 15 amino acids. V was cut by 0 bases and J by 2 bases, with 11 bases left in between. Germline V gene sequence: CDR1 SGHAT, CDR2 FQDESV (reference sequence).

This clone appeared a few times. In DNA form, the CDR3 reads TGTGCCATCAGCCGGGACAGGGGTGACGAGCAGTACTTC. Translating gives CAISRDRGDEQYF. J is TRBJ2-7 and V is TRBV10-3; 10 nucleotides line up with TRBD1. Germline V gives CDR1 ENHRY, CDR2 SYGVKD. The V gene end was trimmed by 6 bases and the J gene end by 5 bases; junction bases not matched to a gene: 4. The CDR3 sequence is 13 residues long.

The chain couples TRBV11-2 to TRBJ1-2, with D uncertain. The CDR3 is 13 residues long. Germline V gene sequence: CDR1 SGHAT, CDR2 FQNNGV. Trimming left V 4 bases short and J 9 bases short, with 15 bases between. The CDR3 region is CASSSVGALSYTF. Here the CDR3 DNA reads TGTGCCAGCAGCTCGGTAGGAGCCCTCAGCTACACCTTC.

A few counts support this clone. The rearrangement links TRBV28 to TRBJ2-2; 8 nucleotides agree with TRBD1. The junction had 10 bases not matched to a gene; V was cut back by 8 bases and J by 5 bases. The CDR3 has 15 residues. In germline, CDR1 is MDHEN, CDR2 SYDVKM. The CDR3 region has the DNA TGTGCCAGCGGGGCGAGGGACAGGTGGACCGGGGAGCTGTTTTTT. This encodes CASGARDRWTGELFF.

Note on this clone: The same CDR3 can be traced to other DNA sequences in this sample. The genes are TRBV7-3 and TRBJ2-5, with D possibly TRBD1 on 5 matching bases. This CDR3 is 14 amino acids long. V lost 0 bases to trimming and J lost 0 bases, with 5 bases between them. The V gene's germline CDR1 is SGHTA and CDR2 FQGTGA. Here the CDR3 DNA reads TGTGCCAGCAGCTTAACAGGGGACCAAGAGACCCAGTACTTC. This sequence encodes CASSLTGDQETQYF.